Below, 14 T cell receptor beta chains from the same sample are listed, as sequenced in a study of T-cell memory formation after mild COVID-19. TCRdb independently ran MiXCR on the 5' RACE reads; one entry per CDR3 protein. The table has some 300,000 distinct CDR3 sequences, 20% to 25% seen once; the top ten hold approximately 22%. Sequenced input: PBMCs or a T cell subset sorted from them (not recorded which). The receptor source for this set is a man aged 18 to 30 who had mild COVID-19 (a few samples of this study predate the infection). Cell type and time point are not known.

V is TRBV4-1 and J is TRBJ1-1, with D uncertain. The CDR3 covers 15 residues. Germline V lookup: CDR1 MGHRA, CDR2 YSYEKL. V gave up 4 bases and J gave up 7 bases, with 19 bases separating them. CDR3 loop: CASSPFWFAKNEAFF. CDR3 bases: TGCGCCAGCAGCCCCTTTTGGTTCGCCAAAAATGAAGCTTTCTTT.

This clonotype was counted between two and nine times. This sequence joins TRBV29-1 and TRBJ2-7, with 7 nucleotides matching TRBD1. Germline V CDR1 and CDR2: SQVTM, ANQGSEA. Trimming took 4 bases from V and 6 from J; bases not matched to a gene: 3. The CDR3 sequence is 11 residues long. CDR3 residues: CSVATGAEQYF. The CDR3, as DNA: TGCAGCGTTGCCACAGGGGCCGAGCAGTACTTC.

This clonotype has just a few counts. The V and J genes are TRBV7-8 and TRBJ2-3; 10 nucleotides agree with TRBD2. With 5 bases clipped from V and 0 bases from J, the junction kept 11 bases outside the gene matches. The CDR3 spans 18 residues. The germline CDR1 and CDR2 sequences are SGHVS and FQNEAQ. In nucleotides, the CDR3 is TGTGCCAGCAGCCTGGCTAGCGGGGGTGGGTTAAGCACAGATACGCAGTATTTT. This gives the protein CASSLASGGGLSTDTQYF.

This clonotype was counted between two and nine times. The chain carries TRBV4-2 and TRBJ2-7, with TRBD2 identical over 8 bases. The CDR3 is 15 residues long. The ends lost 0 bases at V and 3 bases at J; junction bases unmatched: 4. Germline CDR1 LGHNA, CDR2 YNFKEQ. The CDR3 DNA reads as TGTGCCAGCAGCCAAGATGCGGGGGGAGGCTACGAGCAGTACGTC. This codes for CASSQDAGGGYEQYV.

This clonotype was observed a few times. J is TRBJ2-4 and V is TRBV20-1; the D call may be TRBD1 or TRBD2 (5 bases each). The CDR3 totals 12 residues. Germline assignment: CDR1 DFQATT and CDR2 SNEGSKA (reference sequence). Trimming took 6 bases from V and 7 from J, leaving 13 bases between them. In DNA, the CDR3 is TGCAGTGCCCCGGGGACGAATAACATTCAGTACTTC. It specifies CSAPGTNNIQYF.

Ten or more counts support this clonotype. The chain employs TRBV5-1 and TRBJ2-7; weak D call: TRBD2 (6 bases). The CDR3 is 15 amino acids. Trimming removed 4 bases from V and 1 base from J, with 15 bases in between. Germline values: CDR1 SGHRS, CDR2 YFSETQ. The chain's CDR3 is CASSLNPRGSYEQYF. The CDR3 DNA is TGCGCCAGCAGCCTTAACCCTCGGGGGTCCTACGAGCAGTACTTC.

The gene calls are TRBV20-1 and TRBJ1-2; 10 bases match TRBD1. The V and J ends lost 0 bases and 3 bases, in that order; junction bases with no gene match: 7. The CDR3 length is 16 residues. Germline V gene sequence: CDR1 DFQATT, CDR2 SNEGSKA (reference sequence). This chain's CDR3 is CSARDLRDRGYYGYTF. CDR3 bases: TGCAGTGCTAGAGATCTCCGGGACAGGGGATACTATGGCTACACCTTC.

This chain joins TRBV6-1 and TRBJ1-3; 7 bases are shared with TRBD1. The CDR3 consists of 16 residues. The V segment lost 5 bases and the J segment 0 bases; nucleotides outside the gene matches: 7. Germline values: CDR1 MNHNS, CDR2 SASEGT. CDR3 region: CASSRDRPFSGNTIYF. CDR3 bases: TGTGCCAGCAGTAGGGACAGACCTTTCTCTGGAAACACCATATATTTT.

This chain links TRBV20-1 with TRBJ2-7; D tentatively fits TRBD1 or TRBD2 (5 bases each). Germline V gene sequence: CDR1 DFQATT, CDR2 SNEGSKA (reference sequence). This CDR3 spans 12 amino acids. V lost 5 bases to trimming and J lost 6 bases, with 14 bases between them. The CDR3 sequence is CSAASGTPEQYV. CDR3 sequence (DNA): TGCAGTGCTGCCTCTGGGACGCCCGAGCAGTACGTC.

This clonotype has ten or more counts. The V and J genes are TRBV30 and TRBJ1-5; D is possibly TRBD1 (6 bases). Looked up from germline, CDR1 is GTSNPN and CDR2 is SVGIG (reference sequence). This CDR3 contains 12 residues. V shed 2 bases and J shed 8 bases, with 10 bases lying between them. This CDR3 is CAWSRGKEPQHF. In DNA form, the CDR3 reads TGTGCCTGGAGTAGGGGGAAAGAGCCCCAGCATTTT.

This chain joins TRBV27 and TRBJ1-4; D is perhaps TRBD1 (6 bases). The CDR3 is 15 amino acids. V shed 2 bases and J shed 0 bases, with 7 bases lying between them. Germline V gene sequence: CDR1 MNHEY, CDR2 SMNVEV (reference sequence). The CDR3 bases are TGTGCCAGCAGTTTAAGGACAGCAACTAATGAAAAACTGTTTTTT. This encodes CASSLRTATNEKLFF.

This clonotype was seen a few times. The chain employs TRBV4-1 and TRBJ1-1; D uncertain. The CDR3 contains 14 residues. V lost 1 base and J lost 3, with 9 bases in between. The germline gives CDR1 MGHRA, CDR2 YSYEKL. CDR3 in amino acids: CASSQGADDTEAFF. DNA for the CDR3: TGCGCCAGCAGCCAAGGGGCAGATGACACTGAAGCTTTCTTT.

This clonotype was counted only a few times. The chain is built from TRBV7-9 and TRBJ1-1; maybe TRBD1 (5 bases). Trimming removed 9 bases from V and 4 bases from J, with 18 bases in between. Germline loops: CDR1 SEHNR, CDR2 FQNEAQ (reference sequence). The CDR3 loop spans 14 amino acids. CDR3 amino acids: CASHWGTGTTEAFF. The CDR3 nucleotides are TGTGCCAGTCACTGGGGCACCGGGACCACTGAAGCTTTCTTT.

The table lists this clonotype with a count of one. The chain employs TRBV6-2 or TRBV6-3 and TRBJ2-7, with TRBD1 matching over 8 bases. V lost 5 bases, J lost 3 bases, and 3 bases stayed unmatched. There are 13 residues in the CDR3. Per germline, CDR1 MNHEY and CDR2 SVGEGT. CDR3 sequence: CASSTGGLYEQYF. For the CDR3, the DNA is TGTGCCAGCAGTACAGGGGGTCTCTACGAGCAGTACTTC.